Listed below are T cell receptor beta chains from one sample, sequenced in a study of OX40 agonist ivuxolimab in advanced cancers. Using immunoSEQ multiplex PCR, the repertoire was profiled, and TCRdb retains in-frame clones only, with some absent. The top ten clones hold roughly 20% of a sample with some 60,000 clones, roughly nine tenths of them seen once. Source: CD4+ or CD8+ T cells sorted from blood, taken in a trial of the OX40 agonist ivuxolimab. These receptors were obtained from an adult with an advanced solid tumor such as melanoma, head and neck, liver or kidney cancer. The conserved cysteine and the conserved F or W are not part of the CDR3 here. Each record gives: D gene, V gene, CDR3 length, CDR3 protein. The D gene is left open where the match is weak.

D gene: NA
V gene: TRBV6-1
CDR3 length: 10
CDR3 protein: ASIQGGTEAF

D gene: NA
V gene: TRBV7-9
CDR3 length: 14
CDR3 protein: ASSLLEGWTNEKLF

D gene: NA
V gene: TRBV30
CDR3 length: 10
CDR3 protein: AWGYDGYEQF

D gene: TRBD1
V gene: TRBV19
CDR3 length: 13
CDR3 protein: ASSIERTGGNEQF

D gene: NA
V gene: TRBV15
CDR3 length: 15
CDR3 protein: ATSRDGRGYSNQPQH

D gene: NA
V gene: TRBV11-2
CDR3 length: 11
CDR3 protein: ASSLSNLGELF

D gene: NA
V gene: TRBV6-6
CDR3 length: 11
CDR3 protein: ASGGSVYNEQF

D gene: TRBD1
V gene: TRBV29-1
CDR3 length: 9
CDR3 protein: SVGDRRELF

D gene: NA
V gene: TRBV6-5
CDR3 length: 13
CDR3 protein: ASKPGRYGANVLT

D gene: NA
V gene: TRBV27
CDR3 length: 12
CDR3 protein: ASSLNGIYQPQH

D gene: NA
V gene: TRBV27
CDR3 length: 13
CDR3 protein: ASSSPPGRYNEQF

D gene: NA
V gene: TRBV7-6
CDR3 length: 13
CDR3 protein: ASSLVAGGDEKLF

D gene: NA
V gene: TRBV7-9
CDR3 length: 12
CDR3 protein: ASSFGQHGREQY

D gene: NA
V gene: TRBV28
CDR3 length: 14
CDR3 protein: ASSFPRGGGADTQY

D gene: NA
V gene: TRBV19
CDR3 length: 11
CDR3 protein: ASSMGDYNEQF

D gene: NA
V gene: TRBV4-1
CDR3 length: 11
CDR3 protein: ASSQGALYGYT

D gene: NA
V gene: TRBV12-5
CDR3 length: 11
CDR3 protein: ASGPTETYEQY

D gene: TRBD1
V gene: TRBV27
CDR3 length: 12
CDR3 protein: ASSLGRGGTEAF

D gene: NA
V gene: TRBV19
CDR3 length: 11
CDR3 protein: ASSIGSSYEQY

D gene: NA
V gene: TRBV6-1
CDR3 length: 12
CDR3 protein: ASSAGNVGDTQY

D gene: NA
V gene: TRBV4-1
CDR3 length: 11
CDR3 protein: ASSPTANYGYT

D gene: NA
V gene: TRBV15
CDR3 length: 13
CDR3 protein: ATSRERTSGNTIY

D gene: TRBD1
V gene: TRBV11-3
CDR3 length: 10
CDR3 protein: ASSNDRVEAF

D gene: NA
V gene: TRBV20-1
CDR3 length: 9
CDR3 protein: SALPASPLH

D gene: TRBD1
V gene: TRBV28
CDR3 length: 13
CDR3 protein: ASSLQTGWNTEAF

D gene: TRBD2
V gene: TRBV4-2
CDR3 length: 18
CDR3 protein: ASSQDRLGLAGKDTGELF

D gene: NA
V gene: TRBV5-1
CDR3 length: 11
CDR3 protein: ASRPLQSYEQY

D gene: TRBD1
V gene: TRBV6-1
CDR3 length: 13
CDR3 protein: ASISGTGYIHGYT

D gene: TRBD2
V gene: TRBV9
CDR3 length: 13
CDR3 protein: ASSRGGVGYNEQF

D gene: NA
V gene: TRBV27
CDR3 length: 15
CDR3 protein: ASSFSNPVGSQAEQY

D gene: TRBD1
V gene: TRBV11-1
CDR3 length: 12
CDR3 protein: ASSPGQTFPEQY

D gene: TRBD1
V gene: TRBV6-1
CDR3 length: 12
CDR3 protein: ASSEGQGNEKLF

D gene: NA
V gene: TRBV4-2
CDR3 length: 13
CDR3 protein: ASSPPDSGRYGYT

D gene: NA
V gene: TRBV29-1
CDR3 length: 10
CDR3 protein: SVEGSFREAF

D gene: NA
V gene: TRBV5-1
CDR3 length: 15
CDR3 protein: ASSLFGIETVNYGYT

D gene: NA
V gene: TRBV6-1
CDR3 length: 9
CDR3 protein: ASSYNDEQY

D gene: TRBD2
V gene: TRBV7-3
CDR3 length: 15
CDR3 protein: ASSPMSGLAATDTQY

D gene: NA
V gene: TRBV30
CDR3 length: 12
CDR3 protein: AWSWRGLYNEQF

D gene: NA
V gene: TRBV12-5
CDR3 length: 13
CDR3 protein: ASGLSGTIGETQY

D gene: TRBD1
V gene: TRBV15
CDR3 length: 12
CDR3 protein: ATRRDRALTEAF

D gene: NA
V gene: TRBV27
CDR3 length: 12
CDR3 protein: ASSPQGSYNEQF

D gene: TRBD2
V gene: TRBV11-2
CDR3 length: 13
CDR3 protein: ASSLGGGAGYEQF

D gene: NA
V gene: TRBV27
CDR3 length: 11
CDR3 protein: ASSGALFYGYT

D gene: NA
V gene: TRBV4-1
CDR3 length: 10
CDR3 protein: ASSPTGYGQF

D gene: TRBD1
V gene: TRBV12-5
CDR3 length: 14
CDR3 protein: ASGSGTGGRPGELF

D gene: TRBD1
V gene: TRBV15
CDR3 length: 11
CDR3 protein: ATSSPGQEKLF

D gene: NA
V gene: TRBV7-6
CDR3 length: 15
CDR3 protein: ASSLEIAAYSYNEQF

D gene: NA
V gene: TRBV10-2
CDR3 length: 10
CDR3 protein: ASSESDSEAF

D gene: NA
V gene: TRBV10-3
CDR3 length: 18
CDR3 protein: AISESYRGQPMFSNQPQH

D gene: NA
V gene: TRBV28
CDR3 length: 8
CDR3 protein: ASSLNEQF

D gene: NA
V gene: TRBV6-5
CDR3 length: 10
CDR3 protein: ASSFTGNEQF

D gene: NA
V gene: TRBV4-1
CDR3 length: 13
CDR3 protein: ASSQDAVINTEAF

D gene: TRBD2
V gene: TRBV27
CDR3 length: 13
CDR3 protein: ASSALAGGYNEQF